The clone carrying this TCR beta chain was seen a handful of times. Antigen specificity is unknown. The source of the sample is a study of T-cell memory formation after mild COVID-19. The V gene lost 5 bases and the J gene lost 7 bases, with 13 bases spanning the gap. The V gene's germline CDR1 is MNHEY and CDR2 SVGEGT. The CDR3 length is 13 residues. Overall study findings and caveats: The study detected some responding clones in pre-infection memory, suggesting cross-reactive memory joined. CM and EM subsets held most contracting CD4+ clones; EMRA held CD8+ ones. Clonal second-wave expansions that peaked on day 37 had unconfirmed SARS-CoV-2 specificity.

5'RACE primed at constant segments yielded TCR alpha and TCR beta cDNA libraries bearing sample barcodes and UMIs. Each CDR3 protein is one row after TCRdb ran MiXCR on the 5' RACE reads. The sample holds more than 450,000 distinct CDR3 sequences, around 17% seen once. This sequence was found in an adult woman who had mild COVID-19 (a few samples of this study predate the infection). Cell type and time point are not known. V gene TRBV6-2 or TRBV6-3 combines with J gene TRBJ2-3, with no clear D. Sample: PBMCs or a T cell subset sorted from them (not recorded which). The CDR3 coding sequence is TGTGCCAGCAGTCCCGCGGCGGCAAATACGCAGTATTTT. Translation: CASSPAAANTQYF.